These 32 T cell receptor beta chains were sequenced from one sample in a study of regulatory T cells in long-lasting Graves disease (dated by TCRdb to the early 2020s). Library construction relied on multiplex PCR. Sequenced on an Illumina HiSeq 4000. CDR3 regions were amplified by Arm-PCR with iRepertoire HTBI primers to construct TCR beta libraries. TCRdb applied fastp at Q25 and MiXCR to the public reads, then kept only in-frame beta chains. Here each entry gathers all rows of one CDR3 protein and keeps the most common genes and DNA. The sample table contains fewer than 650,000 distinct CDR3 sequences; only one count was recorded for 15% to 20% of them. The ten largest clones capture 12% of the sample. The time point label of this sample denotes: newly diagnosed GD, antithyroid drugs for less than 3 months. For both TCR sequencing and RNA sequencing, RNA was extracted from PBMCs in TRIzol. These data also featured in a second study, about T cells in Graves' hyperthyroidism and ophthalmopathy.

The sequenced sample was peripheral blood mononuclear cells (PBMCs), obtained at new diagnosis, from a patient treated with antithyroid drugs. The receptors shown here come from a man aged 18 to 30 with Graves disease. Donor details come from another sample of the same person, matched by shared clones.

This clonotype came up many times. V is TRBV6-2 or TRBV6-3 and J is TRBJ2-4; unclear D gene. Germline CDR1 and CDR2: MNHEY and SVGEGT. Deletions cut 4 bases from V and 3 bases from J, with 25 bases between. This CDR3 comprises 19 residues. The CDR3 nucleotides are TGTGCCAGCAGTTCCCCTTGGGAACAAAAACGGGTCCGCAAAAACATTCAGTACTTC. Protein sequence: CASSSPWEQKRVRKNIQYF.

The gene calls are TRBV5-8 and TRBJ1-3, with D uncertain. This CDR3 is 14 amino acids long. Germline V CDR1 and CDR2: SGHTS, YDEGEE. V lost 4 bases and J lost 3, with 11 bases in between. The CDR3 loop reads CASSLPHFGNTIYF. In DNA form, the CDR3 reads TGTGCCAGCAGCCTCCCACATTTTGGAAACACCATATATTTT.

This clonotype was seen ten or more times. V gene TRBV27 combines with J gene TRBJ2-3, with TRBD1 matching over 7 bases. Trimming cost V 5 bases and J 3 bases; bases outside gene matches: 5. The CDR3 has 14 residues. Looked up from germline, CDR1 is MNHEY and CDR2 is SMNVEV (reference sequence). CDR3 region: CASSPDRVTDTQYF. The DNA for the CDR3 is TGTGCCAGCAGTCCCGACAGGGTAACAGATACGCAGTATTTT.

Ten or more counts support this clonotype. The chain uses TRBV7-9 and TRBJ2-3; 13 bases are a match to TRBD2. V trimming: 5 bases; J trimming: 5 bases; junction bases outside the gene matches: 4. Germline assignment: CDR1 SEHNR and CDR2 FQNEAQ (reference sequence). The CDR3 is 15 amino acids. CDR3 bases: TGTGCCAGCAGCGGACTAGCGGGAGTTCAAGATACGCAGTATTTT. It encodes CASSGLAGVQDTQYF.

DNA for the CDR3: TGTGCCAGCAGTTACGGGCAGGGCCAGGATCAGCCCCAGCATTTT. Protein: CASSYGQGQDQPQHF. V is TRBV6-5 and J is TRBJ1-5; D may be TRBD1 (5 bases). CDR1 is MNHEY, CDR2 SVGAGI, per germline. The CDR3 extends over 15 amino acids. V dropped 2 bases and J dropped 5 bases, with 13 bases sitting between them.

The V call is TRBV5-6, the J call TRBJ2-7, with 9 bases matching TRBD1. Per the germline V gene, CDR1 is SGHDT and CDR2 is YYEEEE. V was pared by 0 bases and J by 2 bases, with 6 bases of the junction left unmatched. The CDR3 contains 16 residues. In nucleotides, the CDR3 is TGTGCCAGCAGCTTGGAGGGACAGGGCTTCCCCTACGAGCAGTACTTC. It is translated as CASSLEGQGFPYEQYF. The full variable domain, its missing parts supplied by reference TRBV5-6 and TRBJ2-7, is DAGVTQSPTHLIKTRGQQVTLRCSPKSGHDTVSWYQQALGQGPQFIFQYYEEEERQRGNFPDRFSGHQFPNYSSELNVNALLLGDSALYLCASSLEGQGFPYEQYFGPGTRLTVT.

There are many counts of this clonotype. This sequence joins TRBV6-2 or TRBV6-3 and TRBJ2-5, with D unresolved. The CDR3 covers 15 residues. Per the germline V gene, CDR1 is MNHEY and CDR2 is SVGEGT. The V end was cut by 5 bases, the J end by 0 bases, with 13 bases between. The CDR3 sequence is CASSPSSGYQETQYF. The CDR3 DNA reads TGTGCCAGCAGTCCGTCGAGTGGGTACCAAGAGACCCAGTACTTC.

The chain joins TRBV15 to TRBJ2-7; perhaps TRBD1 as D (6 bases). This CDR3 has 14 residues. Germline values: CDR1 LNHNV, CDR2 YYDKDF (reference sequence). The ends were cut back, 4 bases at V and 0 bases at J, with 10 bases in the middle. CDR3 protein: CATSIRDTSYEQYF. The CDR3 DNA follows: TGTGCCACCAGCATAAGGGACACCTCCTACGAGCAGTACTTC.

This clonotype was recorded many times. The rearrangement uses TRBV2 and TRBJ2-7; 9 bases line up with TRBD2. V lost 2 bases and J lost 2; bases outside the gene matches: 7. CDR3 size: 16 residues. The V gene's germline CDR1 is SNHLY and CDR2 FYNNEI. This CDR3 reads CASSERSGRYTYEQYF. The CDR3 DNA reads as TGTGCCAGCAGTGAACGGAGCGGGAGGTATACCTACGAGCAGTACTTC.

The chain links TRBV7-9 to TRBJ2-1; 11 positions match TRBD2. This CDR3 is built from 17 residues. CDR1 and CDR2 (germline): SEHNR, FQNEAQ (reference sequence). Trimming removed 8 bases from V and 8 bases from J; junction bases left unmatched: 17. In nucleotides, the CDR3 is TGTGCCAGCGGCCCCCGGTATGCGACTAGCGGGACGGATGAGCAGTTCTTC. Translation gives CASGPRYATSGTDEQFF.

The chain recombines TRBV28 with TRBJ1-6; 8 nucleotides line up with TRBD1. After removal of 8 bases from V and 7 bases from J, the junction contained 7 bases not matched to a gene. Germline V gene lookup returns CDR1 MDHEN and CDR2 SYDVKM. The CDR3 contains 14 residues. The CDR3 DNA sequence: TGTGCCAGCGGGCTCGACAGGGGAAATTCACCCCTCCACTTT. Translating it yields CASGLDRGNSPLHF.

This chain links TRBV7-6 with TRBJ2-1; 7 bases are shared with TRBD1. The CDR3 is 15 residues long. After removal of 1 base from V and 7 bases from J, the junction contained 7 bases not matched to a gene. CDR1 is SGHVS and CDR2 is FNYEAQ in the germline V gene. The CDR3 region has the DNA TGTGCCAGCAGCTTAGGGACAGGCGCCCCAAATGAGCAGTTCTTC. Translated, it gives CASSLGTGAPNEQFF.

This clonotype showed up many times. This chain uses TRBV2 with TRBJ1-3; D is unresolved. CDR1 is SNHLY and CDR2 is FYNNEI in the germline V gene. The CDR3 is 14 amino acids. Trimming pared 6 bases from V and 4 bases from J, leaving 13 bases between. Here the CDR3 reads CASRPIGTGNTIYF. The CDR3 region has the DNA TGTGCCAGCAGGCCCATTGGAACCGGAAACACCATATATTTT. Drawing the rest from reference TRBV2 and TRBJ1-3, the complete variable domain is EPEVTQTPSHQVTQMGQEVILRCVPISNHLYFYWYRQILGQKVEFLVSFYNNEISEKSEIFDDQFSVERPDGSNFTLKIRSTKLEDSAMYFCASRPIGTGNTIYFGEGSWLTVV.

This clonotype has at least ten counts. The chain combines TRBV12-3 or TRBV12-4 with TRBJ1-2; 9 bases align to TRBD1. There are 14 residues in the CDR3. The junction had 10 bases not matched to a gene; V was cut back by 6 bases and J by 8 bases. This chain's CDR3 is CASSEQGAVYGYTF. CDR3 bases: TGTGCCAGCAGCGAACAGGGGGCGGTTTACGGCTACACCTTC.

This clonotype was picked up many times. This chain connects TRBV6-1 to TRBJ2-5; 10 nucleotides align to TRBD2. From germline, CDR1 is MNHNS and CDR2 SASEGT. V was clipped by 5 bases and J by 5 bases; unmatched bases: 8. This CDR3 is built from 15 residues. The CDR3 coding sequence is TGTGCCAGCAGTAAACCGGGACTAGCGAGGGAGACCCAGTACTTC. Its translation is CASSKPGLARETQYF.

The CDR3 DNA follows: TGCGCCAGCAGCTTGGTGGGGTTGGAGGAGCAGTACTTC. Translation: CASSLVGLEEQYF. The gene calls are TRBV5-1 and TRBJ2-7; D is uncertain. This CDR3 spans 13 amino acids. Per the germline V gene, CDR1 is SGHRS and CDR2 is YFSETQ. V lost 0 bases, J lost 7 bases, and 11 bases lay in between.

The chain employs TRBV16 and TRBJ1-2, with D uncertain. V lost 3 bases, J lost 5 bases, and 10 bases lay in between. The CDR3 has 13 residues. CDR1 and CDR2 (germline): KGHSY, FQNENV. In DNA form, the CDR3 reads TGTGCCAGCAGCCATGCTCAAGCATATGGCTACACCTTC. Translating it yields CASSHAQAYGYTF.

This clonotype was counted at least ten times. One end of the junction fails to match germline, which may point to a read error. V gene TRBV27 combines with J gene TRBJ2-2, with no clear D. Germline CDR1 and CDR2: MNHEY and SMNVEV (reference sequence). The CDR3 runs to 14 residues. The CDR3 loop reads CASSPSAKTGELFF. The CDR3 region has the DNA TGTGCCAGCAGTCCCTCGGCGAAAACCGGGGAGCTGTTTTTT.

This clonotype occurred many times. V is TRBV12-3 or TRBV12-4 and J is TRBJ2-1; D gene uncertain. V was clipped by 2 bases and J by 8 bases, with 10 bases between them. The CDR3 is made up of 13 amino acids. The DNA of the CDR3 is TGTGCCAGCAGTTTAAGTCGGCGTGATGAGCAGTTCTTC. Its translation is CASSLSRRDEQFF.

This clonotype occurred many times. The chain combines TRBV2 with TRBJ2-1; a possible D gene is TRBD2 (5 bases). V lost 7 bases and J lost 9, with 19 bases in between. The CDR3 is 14 amino acids. Germline V gene sequence: CDR1 SNHLY, CDR2 FYNNEI. As DNA, the CDR3 is TGTGCCAGCAAAACGGCCAGGAGGTTAGGTGAGCAGTTCTTC. Protein: CASKTARRLGEQFF. Variable domain in full (rest from reference TRBV2 and TRBJ2-1): EPEVTQTPSHQVTQMGQEVILRCVPISNHLYFYWYRQILGQKVEFLVSFYNNEISEKSEIFDDQFSVERPDGSNFTLKIRSTKLEDSAMYFCASKTARRLGEQFFGPGTRLTVL.

This chain connects TRBV5-1 to TRBJ2-2, with D maybe TRBD2 (5 bases). V shed 1 base and J shed 3 bases, with 13 bases lying between them. This CDR3 contains 16 residues. The germline V gene has CDR1 SGHRS and CDR2 YFSETQ. Here the CDR3 reads CASSLRDLTYTGELFF. The CDR3 DNA is TGCGCCAGCAGCTTGCGGGATTTAACTTACACCGGGGAGCTGTTTTTT. The variable domain in full, with the rest retrieved from reference TRBV5-1 and TRBJ2-2, is KAGVTQTPRYLIKTRGQQVTLSCSPISGHRSVSWYQQTPGQGLQFLFEYFSETQRNKGNFPGRFSGRQFSNSRSEMNVSTLELGDSALYLCASSLRDLTYTGELFFGEGSRLTVL.

Written as DNA, the CDR3 is TGTGCCAGCCGCCCTGGGGTAATGGTGGCCGGGGAGCTGTTTTTT. Translated, it gives CASRPGVMVAGELFF. The genes are TRBV19 and TRBJ2-2; D remains ambiguous. Looked up from germline, CDR1 is LNHDA and CDR2 is SQIVND (reference sequence). The CDR3 covers 15 residues. With 9 bases removed from V and 6 bases from J, the gap between germline ends came to 20 bases. Full variable domain (rest looked up from reference TRBV19 and TRBJ2-2): DGGITQSPKYLFRKEGQNVTLSCEQNLNHDAMYWYRQDPGQGLRLIYYSQIVNDFQKGDIAEGYSVSREKKESFPLTVTSAQKNPTAFYLCASRPGVMVAGELFFGEGSRLTVL.

This clonotype was picked up one time. The chain links TRBV20-1 to TRBJ2-7, with 9 nucleotides matching TRBD2. This CDR3 is built from 16 residues. Germline loops: CDR1 DFQATT, CDR2 SNEGSKA (reference sequence). J lost 2 bases, V lost 3 bases, and 11 bases had no gene match. This CDR3 is CSARNPRTSDTYEQYF. DNA of the CDR3: TGCAGTGCTAGGAACCCTAGGACTAGCGATACCTACGAGCAGTACTTC.

This clonotype occurred many times. The chain combines TRBV11-2 with TRBJ2-7; D is possibly TRBD2 (6 bases). The CDR3 runs to 12 residues. V was trimmed by 1 base and J by 6 bases, leaving 7 bases between them. Germline V CDR1 and CDR2: SGHAT, FQNNGV. The chain's CDR3 is CASSLGRVEQYF. CDR3 nucleotide sequence: TGTGCCAGCAGCTTAGGGAGGGTCGAGCAGTACTTC.

This chain connects TRBV29-1 to TRBJ2-1, with 7 bases identical to TRBD2. The CDR3 totals 16 residues. V gave up 0 bases and J gave up 0 bases; unmatched junction bases: 5. Germline V gives CDR1 SQVTM, CDR2 ANQGSEA. Written as DNA, the CDR3 is TGCAGCGTTGAAGAAGGGCGGGGGAGCTCCTACAATGAGCAGTTCTTC. As protein: CSVEEGRGSSYNEQFF.

This clonotype was picked up many times. This rearrangement joins TRBV5-1 to TRBJ2-7; 9 bases align to TRBD1. This CDR3 contains 13 residues. Germline loops: CDR1 SGHRS, CDR2 YFSETQ. J gave up 4 bases and V 3 bases, and 2 bases lay outside the gene matches. CDR3 in amino acids: CASSWTGEYEQYF. The CDR3 nucleotides are TGCGCCAGCAGCTGGACAGGGGAGTACGAGCAGTACTTC.

Ten or more counts support this clonotype. This chain uses TRBV6-1 with TRBJ1-5, with 10 bases matching TRBD1. The germline V gene encodes CDR1 MNHNS and CDR2 SASEGT. V was clipped by 3 bases and J by 6 bases; unmatched bases: 5. This CDR3 region has 15 residues. The CDR3 spells CASSERTGGSQPQHF. In DNA, the CDR3 is TGTGCCAGCAGTGAGAGGACAGGGGGGAGTCAGCCCCAGCATTTT.

This clonotype was counted only a few times. J is TRBJ2-5 and V is TRBV28; no clear D gene. The CDR3 consists of 14 residues. The germline V gene has CDR1 MDHEN and CDR2 SYDVKM. V shed 10 bases and J shed 7 bases, with 22 bases lying between them. The CDR3 DNA is TGTGCCACCGGTCCCCCTAAAGGGTCAAGGACCCAGTACTTC. As protein: CATGPPKGSRTQYF.

This clonotype was seen more than once but under ten times. V is TRBV10-3 and J is TRBJ1-2, with 9 bases fitting TRBD1. Germline CDR1 ENHRY, CDR2 SYGVKD. The CDR3 totals 15 residues. The junction had 11 bases not matched to a gene; V was cut back by 4 bases and J by 8 bases. The CDR3 sequence: CAISGVLRDREGYTF. CDR3 DNA: TGTGCCATCAGTGGAGTATTGAGGGACAGGGAGGGCTACACCTTC.

The chain uses TRBV9 and TRBJ1-2, with TRBD1 identical over 10 bases. The CDR3 has 17 residues. Per the germline V gene, CDR1 is SGDLS and CDR2 is YYNGEE. Losses at the gene ends were 3 bases for V and 8 bases for J; bases not matched to a gene: 16. The CDR3 loop reads CASSAPPGTGADGGYTF. In DNA form, the CDR3 reads TGTGCCAGCAGCGCCCCCCCCGGGACAGGGGCAGATGGCGGCTACACCTTC.

In this sample, this clonotype turned up a few times. The chain recombines TRBV19 with TRBJ2-1; possible D gene TRBD2, 6 bases. With 5 bases removed from V and 2 bases from J, the gap between germline ends came to 13 bases. Germline V lookup: CDR1 LNHDA, CDR2 SQIVND (reference sequence). The CDR3 is 15 amino acids. The DNA for the CDR3 is TGTGCCAGTAGTCCAGGGACTTACACCTACAATGAGCAGTTCTTC. This encodes CASSPGTYTYNEQFF.

J is TRBJ2-7 and V is TRBV10-3, with D maybe TRBD1 (6 bases). Germline V gene sequence: CDR1 ENHRY, CDR2 SYGVKD. This CDR3 has 12 amino acids. V lost 10 bases to trimming and J lost 4 bases, with 14 bases between them. CDR3 sequence reads: CASDRTSYEQYF. The CDR3 DNA is TGTGCCAGCGACAGGACCTCATACGAGCAGTACTTC.